What follows describes a single TCR beta chain. This sample stems from a study of blood T cell repertoires in COVID-19. Assay: immunoSEQ multiplex PCR; the TCRdb copy retains only in-frame clones and omits some. The sample contains about 360,000 clones, more than 85% of which appear only once. Germline CDR1 reads KGHDR; CDR2 reads SFDVKD. The CDR3 loop spans 15 amino acids. V lost 5 bases, J lost 5 bases, and 7 bases stayed unmatched. The chain uses TRBV24-1 and TRBJ2-1; 8 nucleotides align to TRBD1. The sample was peripheral blood. The clonotype comes from a human donor in a cohort sampled during active COVID-19. DNA for the CDR3: TGTGCCACCAGTGTTACCGGGACAGGAAACAATGAGCAGTTCTTC. Amino acid sequence: CATSVTGTGNNEQFF.